The clone carrying this T cell receptor (beta chain) is deemed medium-sized (0.01 to 0.1%). The data derive from a study of metastatic and nonmetastatic thyroid tumors. Germline assignment: CDR1 MDHEN and CDR2 SYDVKM. V lost 6 bases and J lost 5; bases outside the gene matches: 6. This CDR3 is 13 amino acids long. No treatment of any kind had been given to any patient before thyroid surgery. TCRdb re-analyzed the PCR reads using MiXCR. The table lists approximately 13,000 clones, about 23% of them singletons. Source material: blood. This sequence originates from a female donor with papillary thyroid cancer or a benign thyroid nodule (not recorded which). Some clones in this sample may be carry-over from other donors' samples. The chain carries TRBV28 and TRBJ1-1, with 7 bases identical to TRBD1. For the CDR3, the DNA is TGTGCCAGCAGCCTGACGACAGGGACTGAAGCTTTCTTT. Protein sequence: CASSLTTGTEAFF.